This TCR beta chain was sequenced during a study of OX40 agonist ivuxolimab in advanced cancers. Study summary: The study enrolled dose-escalation patients with hepatocellular carcinoma, melanoma, renal cell or head and neck cancer. Study outcomes and limitations: In the expanded peripheral T cells, antigen specificity was never determined. Blood T cells, both CD4+ and CD8+, expanded clonally by week 6 at 0.1 to 3.0 mg/kg.

This CDR3 is 13 amino acids long. V was clipped by 11 bases and J by 1 base, with 14 bases between them. The germline V gene has CDR1 MNHNY and CDR2 SVGAGI (reference sequence). Only in-frame clones appear in the TCRdb table, and some are missing; sequencing was by immunoSEQ multiplex PCR. The data show about 22,000 clones, around four fifths seen once. A word on this clone: The antigen is not known.

This sequence originates from an adult with an advanced solid tumor such as melanoma, head and neck, liver or kidney cancer. Sequencing was performed on CD4+ or CD8+ T cells sorted from blood, taken in a trial of the OX40 agonist ivuxolimab. This chain joins TRBV6-6 and TRBJ1-1; D remains unclear. The CDR3 DNA reads as TGTGCCTCCCGGACGGTGGGGAACACTGAAGCTTTCTTT. It is translated as CASRTVGNTEAFF.